This TCR beta chain comes out of a study of blood T cell repertoires in COVID-19. For the study at large: Acute and convalescent COVID-19 samples came from the United States, Italy and Spain.

The sample holds a few counts of this clone. V lost 5 bases to trimming and J lost 1 base; unmatched junction nucleotides: 2. The CDR3 is 14 residues long. Per germline, CDR1 MNHEY and CDR2 SVGEGT. This table comes from immunoSEQ multiplex PCR, and its TCRdb copy is limited to in-frame clones, with some not included. In the table there are under 85,000 clones, about 85% of which are singletons. The receptor was isolated from a man aged 60 to 69 with active or convalescent COVID-19. The rearrangement joins TRBV6-2 or TRBV6-3 to TRBJ1-1; 9 nucleotides match TRBD1. The sample was peripheral blood. CDR3 sequence reads: CASSRQGGNTEAFF. The DNA of the CDR3 is TGTGCCAGCAGTCGACAGGGGGGGAACACTGAAGCTTTCTTT.